A selection of T cell receptor beta chains follows, all from one sample in a study of identical twins. Each CDR3 protein is one row after TCRdb ran MiXCR on the 5' RACE reads. The sample yields 1.5 million to 2 million distinct CDR3 sequences, around 33% seen once. The sequenced material came from cord blood. The receptors originated from a newborn girl in good health. CDR3s include the opening cysteine and the closing phenylalanine or tryptophan. The order of the fields is clone size, V gene, D gene, J gene, CDR3 protein, CDR3 DNA. D genes are given only for firm matches. A clone size is listed for some rows: how often the clone was seen (once, few, many), or a class if it is expanded.

size: many
V: TRBV29-1
D: TRBD2
J: TRBJ2-5
CDR3: CSVELETSGGLQETQYF
DNA: TGCAGCGTTGAATTGGAAACTAGCGGGGGCCTCCAAGAGACCCAGTACTTC

size: NA
V: TRBV12-3/TRBV12-4
D: NA
J: TRBJ2-1
CDR3: CASSSYLASSGDEQFF
DNA: TGTGCCAGCAGTTCCTACCTAGCGTCCTCTGGCGATGAGCAGTTCTTC

size: few
V: TRBV25-1
D: NA
J: TRBJ2-3
CDR3: CASRGGKILTDTQYF
DNA: TGTGCCAGCAGAGGCGGAAAGATACTCACAGATACGCAGTATTTT

size: NA
V: TRBV7-8
D: NA
J: TRBJ2-3
CDR3: CASSLEGWSDTQYF
DNA: TGTGCCAGCAGCTTAGAGGGGTGGTCAGATACGCAGTATTTT

size: many
V: TRBV29-1
D: TRBD2
J: TRBJ2-7
CDR3: CSVASGRTYEQYF
DNA: TGCAGCGTTGCTAGCGGGAGGACTTACGAGCAGTACTTC

size: NA
V: TRBV24-1
D: TRBD2
J: TRBJ2-6
CDR3: CATSDSWTSGANVLTF
DNA: TGTGCCACCAGTGATTCCTGGACTAGTGGGGCCAACGTCCTGACTTTC

size: NA
V: TRBV27
D: TRBD2
J: TRBJ2-5
CDR3: CASSSHLIAGVTETQYF
DNA: TGTGCCAGCAGTTCTCACCTCATAGCGGGAGTAACGGAGACCCAGTACTTC

size: NA
V: TRBV4-1
D: TRBD1
J: TRBJ2-7
CDR3: CAGSQSPGGYEQYF
DNA: TGCGCCGGCAGCCAATCTCCAGGGGGCTACGAGCAGTACTTC

size: few
V: TRBV4-2
D: NA
J: TRBJ2-3
CDR3: CASSPEAGFGDTQYF
DNA: TGTGCCAGCAGCCCAGAGGCAGGCTTCGGAGATACGCAGTATTTT

size: NA
V: TRBV18
D: NA
J: TRBJ2-4
CDR3: CASSLGNAKNIQYF
DNA: TGTGCCAGCTCATTGGGAAACGCCAAAAACATTCAGTACTTC

size: NA
V: TRBV5-1
D: NA
J: TRBJ1-4
CDR3: CASSLALGRDNEKLFF
DNA: TGCGCCAGCAGCTTGGCGTTGGGCAGGGATAATGAAAAACTGTTTTTT

size: few
V: TRBV20-1
D: NA
J: TRBJ2-3
CDR3: CSARALGSGQNTQYF
DNA: TGCAGTGCTAGAGCCCTCGGTAGCGGACAAAATACGCAGTATTTT

size: few
V: TRBV20-1
D: NA
J: TRBJ1-1
CDR3: CSASRPGQNTEAFF
DNA: TGCAGTGCTTCGCGGCCGGGGCAGAACACTGAAGCTTTCTTT

size: many
V: TRBV29-1
D: NA
J: TRBJ1-2
CDR3: CSVVAANYGYTF
DNA: TGCAGCGTTGTGGCGGCAAACTATGGCTACACCTTC

size: few
V: TRBV12-3/TRBV12-4
D: NA
J: TRBJ2-1
CDR3: CASSLGGFGQFF
DNA: TGTGCCAGCAGTTTGGGCGGTTTTGGGCAGTTCTTC

size: many
V: TRBV12-3/TRBV12-4
D: TRBD2
J: TRBJ2-3
CDR3: CASSLPGLAGGTDTQYF
DNA: TGTGCCAGCAGTTTACCGGGACTAGCGGGAGGGACAGATACGCAGTATTTT

size: NA
V: TRBV24-1
D: TRBD1
J: TRBJ2-5
CDR3: CATSQRTGRDEQYF
DNA: TGTGCCACCAGTCAAAGGACAGGGCGGGATGAGCAGTACTTC

size: NA
V: TRBV27
D: TRBD1
J: TRBJ1-6
CDR3: CASSRDSENSPLHF
DNA: TGTGCCAGCAGCCGGGACAGCGAAAATTCACCCCTCCACTTT

size: many
V: TRBV29-1
D: NA
J: TRBJ2-1
CDR3: CSVAPPYNEQFF
DNA: TGCAGCGTTGCCCCCCCATACAATGAGCAGTTCTTC

size: few
V: TRBV29-1
D: NA
J: TRBJ2-3
CDR3: CSASQLFTDTQYF
DNA: TGCAGCGCCTCACAGCTTTTCACAGATACGCAGTATTTT

size: many
V: TRBV25-1
D: NA
J: TRBJ1-2
CDR3: CASSEEGPNYGYTF
DNA: TGTGCCAGCAGTGAAGAGGGCCCTAACTATGGCTACACCTTC

size: NA
V: TRBV5-1
D: NA
J: TRBJ1-4
CDR3: CASSLAVPNEKLFF
DNA: TGCGCCAGCAGCTTGGCAGTACCTAATGAAAAACTGTTTTTT

size: few
V: TRBV9
D: NA
J: TRBJ2-3
CDR3: CASSVRSGGTDTQYF
DNA: TGTGCCAGCAGCGTACGTAGCGGTGGCACAGATACGCAGTATTTT

size: few
V: TRBV10-3
D: NA
J: TRBJ2-7
CDR3: CATQGSYEQYF
DNA: TGTGCCACCCAGGGCTCCTACGAGCAGTACTTC

size: NA
V: TRBV7-9
D: NA
J: TRBJ2-3
CDR3: CASSLGDGSSTDTQYF
DNA: TGTGCCAGCAGCTTAGGGGACGGATCTAGCACAGATACGCAGTATTTT

size: many
V: TRBV12-3/TRBV12-4
D: TRBD1
J: TRBJ1-2
CDR3: CASSIGQVYGYTF
DNA: TGTGCCAGCAGTATCGGACAGGTCTATGGCTACACCTTC

size: many
V: TRBV5-1
D: NA
J: TRBJ2-3
CDR3: CASSWTTPDTQYF
DNA: TGCGCCAGCAGCTGGACCACTCCAGATACGCAGTATTTT

size: NA
V: TRBV3-1
D: NA
J: TRBJ2-7
CDR3: CASSSRLRAEPYNEQYF
DNA: TGTGCCAGCAGCAGCCGATTGAGGGCGGAGCCCTACAATGAGCAGTACTTC

size: NA
V: TRBV12-5
D: NA
J: TRBJ2-1
CDR3: CASGQSSNEQFF
DNA: TGTGCTAGTGGACAAAGTTCCAATGAGCAGTTCTTC

size: NA
V: TRBV28
D: NA
J: TRBJ1-2
CDR3: CASSSTGTSPYGYTF
DNA: TGTGCCAGCAGTTCCACCGGGACGTCGCCCTATGGCTACACCTTC

size: NA
V: TRBV21-1
D: NA
J: TRBJ2-2
CDR3: CASSKDGRGPDTGELFF
DNA: TGTGCCAGCAGCAAAGATGGGCGCGGGCCGGACACCGGGGAGCTGTTTTTT

size: NA
V: TRBV12-3/TRBV12-4
D: NA
J: TRBJ2-3
CDR3: CASSWLMSTDTQYF
DNA: TGTGCCAGCAGTTGGCTCATGAGCACAGATACGCAGTATTTT

size: NA
V: TRBV28
D: TRBD1
J: TRBJ2-7
CDR3: CASRGLTGFDFLSYEQYF
DNA: TGTGCCAGCAGGGGCCTGACAGGGTTTGATTTTCTTAGCTACGAGCAGTACTTC

size: NA
V: TRBV7-2
D: TRBD1
J: TRBJ2-2
CDR3: CASSLAETGGTGELFF
DNA: TGTGCCAGCAGCTTAGCGGAGACAGGGGGCACCGGGGAGCTGTTTTTT

size: few
V: TRBV6-5
D: NA
J: TRBJ2-6
CDR3: CARKKASGANVLTF
DNA: TGTGCCAGAAAGAAGGCCTCTGGGGCCAACGTCCTGACTTTC

size: few
V: TRBV5-6
D: NA
J: TRBJ2-7
CDR3: CASSFRGFEQYF
DNA: TGTGCCAGCAGCTTCAGGGGTTTCGAGCAGTACTTC

size: NA
V: TRBV7-9
D: NA
J: TRBJ1-1
CDR3: CASSLRGAKGNTEAFF
DNA: TGTGCCAGCAGCTTAAGGGGGGCAAAAGGGAACACTGAAGCTTTCTTT

size: NA
V: TRBV5-6
D: NA
J: TRBJ2-2
CDR3: CASSRLGELFF
DNA: TGTGCCAGCAGTCGCCTCGGGGAGCTGTTTTTT

size: NA
V: TRBV6-6
D: NA
J: TRBJ1-1
CDR3: CASTFLTNTEAFF
DNA: TGTGCCAGCACCTTCCTGACGAACACTGAAGCTTTCTTT

size: NA
V: TRBV2
D: TRBD1
J: TRBJ2-2
CDR3: CASDDRGGSTGELFF
DNA: TGTGCCAGCGACGACAGGGGTGGGAGCACCGGGGAGCTGTTTTTT

size: NA
V: TRBV13
D: NA
J: TRBJ1-2
CDR3: CASSNPLLRGIVANYGYTF
DNA: TGTGCCAGCAGCAACCCCCTCCTACGGGGGATTGTAGCTAACTATGGCTACACCTTC

size: many
V: TRBV20-1
D: TRBD2
J: TRBJ2-1
CDR3: CSAFSGTSSYNEQFF
DNA: TGCAGTGCCTTCTCCGGGACTAGCTCCTACAATGAGCAGTTCTTC

size: NA
V: TRBV4-1
D: NA
J: TRBJ2-6
CDR3: CASSPTRQEGANVLTF
DNA: TGCGCCAGCAGCCCCACCCGACAGGAAGGGGCCAACGTCCTGACTTTC

size: NA
V: TRBV7-2
D: TRBD2
J: TRBJ2-5
CDR3: CASSRGSVASGGTQYF
DNA: TGTGCCAGCAGCCGAGGCTCTGTGGCTAGCGGTGGGACCCAGTACTTC

size: few
V: TRBV29-1
D: NA
J: TRBJ1-1
CDR3: CSDRGGGTEAFF
DNA: TGCAGCGATCGAGGGGGGGGCACTGAAGCTTTCTTT

size: few
V: TRBV27
D: NA
J: TRBJ2-3
CDR3: CASSLSGNADTQYF
DNA: TGTGCCAGCAGTTTATCGGGAAACGCAGATACGCAGTATTTT

size: NA
V: TRBV28
D: NA
J: TRBJ1-2
CDR3: CASSLTRGFGGYTF
DNA: TGTGCCAGCAGTTTAACCAGAGGATTCGGTGGCTACACCTTC

size: NA
V: TRBV20-1
D: NA
J: TRBJ2-5
CDR3: CSASGGQKETQYF
DNA: TGCAGTGCTAGCGGGGGCCAGAAAGAGACCCAGTACTTC

size: many
V: TRBV6-4
D: NA
J: TRBJ2-7
CDR3: CASSVRVAYEQYF
DNA: TGTGCCAGCAGTGTTCGGGTCGCCTACGAGCAGTACTTC

size: NA
V: TRBV12-3/TRBV12-4
D: NA
J: TRBJ2-2
CDR3: CASSPGQSGGELFF
DNA: TGTGCCAGCAGTCCCGGACAGTCAGGGGGGGAGCTGTTTTTT